This TCR beta chain was sequenced in a study of blood T cell repertoires in COVID-19. Study-level information: Donors in the United States, Italy and Spain gave samples during acute or convalescent COVID-19. Sources were T cells, B-cell-depleted T cells, or PBMCs; the material itself was cDNA or gDNA.

In the authors' workflow: Reference gene primer amplification gave nucleated cell count estimates. The assay was immunoSEQ multiplex PCR, and TCRdb's table has in-frame clones only and misses some. The DNA gave D and trimming, while V, J and clone size come from that table. The sample has some 120,000 clones; approximately 74% are singletons. Trimming removed 6 bases from V and 9 bases from J; junction bases left unmatched: 13. The CDR3 extends over 15 amino acids. The germline V gene encodes CDR1 SNHLY and CDR2 FYNNEI. Sample: peripheral blood. This clonotype originated in a man aged 55 to 69 with acute or convalescent COVID-19. This chain uses TRBV2 with TRBJ2-1, with 8 bases matching TRBD2. The CDR3 sequence is CASRASGGPGIEQFF. The CDR3 region has the DNA TGTGCCAGCAGGGCTTCGGGGGGGCCGGGCATTGAGCAGTTCTTC.